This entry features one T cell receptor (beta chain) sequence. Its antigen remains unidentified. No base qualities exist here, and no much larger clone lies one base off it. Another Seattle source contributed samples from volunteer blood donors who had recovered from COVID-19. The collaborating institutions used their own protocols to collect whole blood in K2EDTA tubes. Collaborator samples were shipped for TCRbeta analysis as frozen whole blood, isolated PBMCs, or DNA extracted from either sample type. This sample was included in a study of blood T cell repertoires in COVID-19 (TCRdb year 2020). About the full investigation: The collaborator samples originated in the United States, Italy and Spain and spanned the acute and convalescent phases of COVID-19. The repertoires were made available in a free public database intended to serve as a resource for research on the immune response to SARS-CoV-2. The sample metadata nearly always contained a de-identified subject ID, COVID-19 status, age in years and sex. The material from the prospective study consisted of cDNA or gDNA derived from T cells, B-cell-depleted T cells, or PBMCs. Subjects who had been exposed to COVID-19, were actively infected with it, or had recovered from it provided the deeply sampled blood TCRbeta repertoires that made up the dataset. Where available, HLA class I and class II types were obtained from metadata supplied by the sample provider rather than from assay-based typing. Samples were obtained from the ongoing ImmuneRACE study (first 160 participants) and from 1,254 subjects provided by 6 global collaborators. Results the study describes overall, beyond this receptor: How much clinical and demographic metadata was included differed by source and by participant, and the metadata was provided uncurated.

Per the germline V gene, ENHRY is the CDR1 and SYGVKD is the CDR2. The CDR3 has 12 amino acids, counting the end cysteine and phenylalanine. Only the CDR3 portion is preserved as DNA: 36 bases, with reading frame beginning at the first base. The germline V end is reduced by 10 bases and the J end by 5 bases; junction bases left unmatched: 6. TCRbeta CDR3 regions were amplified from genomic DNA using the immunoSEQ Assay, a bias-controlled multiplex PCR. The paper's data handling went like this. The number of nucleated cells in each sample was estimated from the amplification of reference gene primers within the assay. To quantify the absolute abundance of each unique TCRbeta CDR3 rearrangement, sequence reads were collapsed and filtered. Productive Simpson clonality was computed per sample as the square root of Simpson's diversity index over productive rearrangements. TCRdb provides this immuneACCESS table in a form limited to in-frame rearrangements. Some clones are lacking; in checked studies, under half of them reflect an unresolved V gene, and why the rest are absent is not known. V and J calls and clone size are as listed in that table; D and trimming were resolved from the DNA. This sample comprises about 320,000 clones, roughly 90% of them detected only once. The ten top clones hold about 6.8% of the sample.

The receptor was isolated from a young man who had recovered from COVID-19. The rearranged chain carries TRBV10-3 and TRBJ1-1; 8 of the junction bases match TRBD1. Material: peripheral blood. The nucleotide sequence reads TGTGCCACCCGGACAGGGCGAACTGAAGCTTTCTTT. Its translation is CATRTGRTEAFF.